This T cell receptor (beta chain) was sequenced in a study of technical replicates of blood from several donors. TCRdb keeps only in-frame clones here, not all; method: immunoSEQ multiplex PCR. The table lists some 76,000 clones, approximately 98% of them singletons. Between the trimmed V and J ends, which lost 1 base and 7 bases, there was a span of 5 bases. Germline V CDR1 and CDR2: MDHEN, SYDVKM. This CDR3 spans 11 amino acids. The sequenced sample was T cells isolated from PBMCs. This TCR derives from a human donor in good health. This rearrangement joins TRBV28 to TRBJ2-7, with D tentatively TRBD2 (5 bases). The CDR3 protein is CASSLSGEQYF. CDR3 sequence (DNA): TGTGCCAGCAGTTTATCGGGGGAGCAGTACTTC. The whole variable domain, filled in from reference TRBV28 and TRBJ2-7, reads DVKVTQSSRYLVKRTGEKVFLECVQDMDHENMFWYRQDPGLGLRLIYFSYDVKMKEKGDIPEGYSVSREKKERFSLILESASTNQTSMYLCASSLSGEQYFGPGTRLTVT.